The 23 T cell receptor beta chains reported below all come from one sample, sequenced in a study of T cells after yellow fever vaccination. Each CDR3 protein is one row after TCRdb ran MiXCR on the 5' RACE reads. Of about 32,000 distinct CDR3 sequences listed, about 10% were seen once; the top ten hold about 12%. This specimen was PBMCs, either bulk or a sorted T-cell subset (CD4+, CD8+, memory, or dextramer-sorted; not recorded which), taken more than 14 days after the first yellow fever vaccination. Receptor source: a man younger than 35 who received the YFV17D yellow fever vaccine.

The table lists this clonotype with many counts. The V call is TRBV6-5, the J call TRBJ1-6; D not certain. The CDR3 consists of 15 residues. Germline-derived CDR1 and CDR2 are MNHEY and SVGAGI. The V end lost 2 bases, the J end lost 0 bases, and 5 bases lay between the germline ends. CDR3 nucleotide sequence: TGTGCCAGCAGTTACACGAGCTCCTATAATTCACCCCTCCACTTT. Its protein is CASSYTSSYNSPLHF.

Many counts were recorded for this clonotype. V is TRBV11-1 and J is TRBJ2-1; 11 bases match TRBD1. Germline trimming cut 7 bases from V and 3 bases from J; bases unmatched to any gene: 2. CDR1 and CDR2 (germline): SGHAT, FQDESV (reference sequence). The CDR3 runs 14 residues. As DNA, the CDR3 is TGTGCCAGCAAAGGGACAGGGGGCTACAATGAGCAGTTCTTC. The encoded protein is CASKGTGGYNEQFF.

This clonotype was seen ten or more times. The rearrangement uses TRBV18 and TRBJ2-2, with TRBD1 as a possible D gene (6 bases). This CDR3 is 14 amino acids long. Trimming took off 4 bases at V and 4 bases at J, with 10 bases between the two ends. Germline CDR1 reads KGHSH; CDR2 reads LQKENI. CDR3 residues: CASSRYRVTGELFF. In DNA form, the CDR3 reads TGTGCCAGCTCACGCTACAGGGTCACCGGGGAGCTGTTTTTT.

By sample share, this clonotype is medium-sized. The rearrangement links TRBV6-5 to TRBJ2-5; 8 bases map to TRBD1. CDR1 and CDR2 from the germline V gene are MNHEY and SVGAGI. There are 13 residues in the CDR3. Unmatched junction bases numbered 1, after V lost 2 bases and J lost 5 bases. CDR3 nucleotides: TGTGCCAGCAGTTACGACAGGGGTGAGACCCAGTACTTC. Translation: CASSYDRGETQYF.

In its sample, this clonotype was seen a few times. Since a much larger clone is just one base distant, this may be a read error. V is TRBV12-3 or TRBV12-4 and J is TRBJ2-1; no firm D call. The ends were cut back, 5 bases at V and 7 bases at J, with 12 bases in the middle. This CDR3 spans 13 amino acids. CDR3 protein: CASSQNRCNEQFF. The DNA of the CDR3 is TGTGCCAGCAGTCAAAATCGGTGTAATGAGCAGTTCTTC.

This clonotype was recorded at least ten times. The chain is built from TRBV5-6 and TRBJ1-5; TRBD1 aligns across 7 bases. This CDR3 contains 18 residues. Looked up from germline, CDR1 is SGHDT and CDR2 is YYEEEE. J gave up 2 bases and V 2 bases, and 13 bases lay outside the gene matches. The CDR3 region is CASSLRGEMTGRNQPQHF. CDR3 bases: TGTGCCAGCAGCTTACGGGGTGAGATGACAGGGCGCAATCAGCCCCAGCATTTT.

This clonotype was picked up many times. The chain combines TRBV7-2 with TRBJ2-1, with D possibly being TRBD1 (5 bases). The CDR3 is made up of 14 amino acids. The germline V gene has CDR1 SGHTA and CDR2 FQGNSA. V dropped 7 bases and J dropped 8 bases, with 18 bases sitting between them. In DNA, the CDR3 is TGTGCCAGCAACCCTAGGTTGGGGCAGGATGAGCAGTTCTTC. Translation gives CASNPRLGQDEQFF.

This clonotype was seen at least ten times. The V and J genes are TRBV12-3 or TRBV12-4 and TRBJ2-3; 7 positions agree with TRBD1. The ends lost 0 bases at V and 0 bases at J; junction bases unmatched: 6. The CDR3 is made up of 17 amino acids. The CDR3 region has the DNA TGTGCCAGCAGTTTAGCCGTCACAGGGGCTAGCACAGATACGCAGTATTTT. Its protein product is CASSLAVTGASTDTQYF.

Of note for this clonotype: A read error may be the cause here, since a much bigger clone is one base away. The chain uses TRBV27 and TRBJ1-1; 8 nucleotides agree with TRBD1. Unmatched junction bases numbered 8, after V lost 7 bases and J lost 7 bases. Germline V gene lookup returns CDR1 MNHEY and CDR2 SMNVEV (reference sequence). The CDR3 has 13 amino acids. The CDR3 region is CASNTWGTGEAFF. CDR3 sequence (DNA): TGTGCCAGCAACACTTGGGGGACAGGTGAAGCTTTCTTT.

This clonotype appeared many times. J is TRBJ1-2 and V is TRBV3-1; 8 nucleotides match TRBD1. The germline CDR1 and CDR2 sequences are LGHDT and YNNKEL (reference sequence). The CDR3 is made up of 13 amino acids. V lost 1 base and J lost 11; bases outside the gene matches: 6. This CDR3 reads CASSQATGVVYTF. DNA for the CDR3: TGTGCCAGCAGCCAAGCGACAGGGGTAGTATACACCTTC.

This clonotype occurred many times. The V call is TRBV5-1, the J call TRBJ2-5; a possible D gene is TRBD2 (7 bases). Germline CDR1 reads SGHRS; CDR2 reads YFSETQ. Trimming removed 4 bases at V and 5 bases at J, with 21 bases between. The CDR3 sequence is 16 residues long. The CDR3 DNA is TGCGCCAGCAGCCCCAACCCCGCGGGGGCACGGGAGACCCAGTACTTC. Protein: CASSPNPAGARETQYF.

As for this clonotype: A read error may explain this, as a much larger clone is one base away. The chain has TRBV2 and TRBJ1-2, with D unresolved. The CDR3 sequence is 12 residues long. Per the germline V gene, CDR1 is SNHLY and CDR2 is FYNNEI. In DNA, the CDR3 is TGTGCCAGCAGTCCCTATCTCTATAGCTACACCTTC. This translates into CASSPYLYSYTF.

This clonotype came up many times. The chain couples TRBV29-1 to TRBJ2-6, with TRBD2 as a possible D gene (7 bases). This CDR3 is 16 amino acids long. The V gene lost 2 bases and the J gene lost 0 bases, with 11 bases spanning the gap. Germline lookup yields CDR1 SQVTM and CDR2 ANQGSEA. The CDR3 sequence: CSVETGGLSGANVLTF. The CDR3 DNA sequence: TGCAGCGTTGAAACGGGGGGCCTCTCTGGGGCCAACGTCCTGACTTTC. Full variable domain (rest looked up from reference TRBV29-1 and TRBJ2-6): SAVISQKPSRDICQRGTSLTIQCQVDSQVTMMFWYRQQPGQSLTLIATANQGSEATYESGFVIDKFPISRPNLTFSTLTVSNMSPEDSSIYLCSVETGGLSGANVLTFGAGSRLTVL.

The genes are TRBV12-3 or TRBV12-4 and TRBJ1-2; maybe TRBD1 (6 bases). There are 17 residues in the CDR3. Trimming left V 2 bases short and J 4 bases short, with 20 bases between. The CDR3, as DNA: TGTGCCAGCAGTTTAATCCCGCAGGGGCTGGAGGGCTATGGCTACACCTTC. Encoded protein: CASSLIPQGLEGYGYTF.

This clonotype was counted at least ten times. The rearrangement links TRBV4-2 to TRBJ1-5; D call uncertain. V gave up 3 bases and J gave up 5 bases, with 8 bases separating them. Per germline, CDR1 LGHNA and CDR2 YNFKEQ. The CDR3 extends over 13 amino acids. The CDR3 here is CASSQDNYQPQHF. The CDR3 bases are TGTGCCAGCAGCCAGGATAACTATCAGCCCCAGCATTTT.

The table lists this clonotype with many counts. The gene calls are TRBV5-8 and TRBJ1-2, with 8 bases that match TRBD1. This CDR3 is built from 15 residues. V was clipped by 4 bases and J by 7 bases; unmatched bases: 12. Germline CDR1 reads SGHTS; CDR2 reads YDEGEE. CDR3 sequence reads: CASSLRDRPISGYTF. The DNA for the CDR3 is TGTGCCAGCAGCCTGAGGGACAGGCCAATATCTGGCTACACCTTC.

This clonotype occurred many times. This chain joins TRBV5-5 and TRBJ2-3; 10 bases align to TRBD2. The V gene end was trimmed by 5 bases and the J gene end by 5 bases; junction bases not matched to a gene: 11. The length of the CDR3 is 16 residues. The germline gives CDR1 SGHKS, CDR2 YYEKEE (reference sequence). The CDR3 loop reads CASSGSSGGTLDTQYF. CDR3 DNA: TGTGCCAGCAGTGGTTCTAGCGGGGGCACCTTAGATACGCAGTATTTT.

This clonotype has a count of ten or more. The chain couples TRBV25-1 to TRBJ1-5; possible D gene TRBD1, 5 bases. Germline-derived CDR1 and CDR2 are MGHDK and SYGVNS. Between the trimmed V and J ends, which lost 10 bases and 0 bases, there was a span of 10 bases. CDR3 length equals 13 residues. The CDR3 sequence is CATQDYSNQPQHF. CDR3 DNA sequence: TGTGCCACACAGGATTATAGCAATCAGCCCCAGCATTTT.

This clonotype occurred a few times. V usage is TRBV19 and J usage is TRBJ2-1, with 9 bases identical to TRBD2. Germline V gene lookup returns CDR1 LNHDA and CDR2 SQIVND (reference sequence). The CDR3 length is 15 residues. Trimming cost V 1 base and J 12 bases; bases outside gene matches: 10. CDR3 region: CASSIGSGGSEWQFF. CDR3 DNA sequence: TGTGCCAGTAGTATAGGGAGCGGGGGGTCAGAATGGCAGTTCTTC.

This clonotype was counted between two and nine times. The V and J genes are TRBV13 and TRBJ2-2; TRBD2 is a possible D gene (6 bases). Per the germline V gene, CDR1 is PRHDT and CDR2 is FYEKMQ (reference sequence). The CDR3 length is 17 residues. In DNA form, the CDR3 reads TGTGTCTCCCGCCAACGTGGTAGCGGAAGAAACACCGGGGAGCTGTTTTTT. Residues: CVSRQRGSGRNTGELFF.

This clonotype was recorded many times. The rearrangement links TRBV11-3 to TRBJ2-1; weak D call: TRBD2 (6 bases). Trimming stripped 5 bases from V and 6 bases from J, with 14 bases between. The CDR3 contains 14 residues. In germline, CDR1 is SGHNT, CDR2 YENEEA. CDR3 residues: CASSPPGLLNEQFF. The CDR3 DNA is TGTGCCAGCAGCCCCCCGGGACTCCTCAATGAGCAGTTCTTC.

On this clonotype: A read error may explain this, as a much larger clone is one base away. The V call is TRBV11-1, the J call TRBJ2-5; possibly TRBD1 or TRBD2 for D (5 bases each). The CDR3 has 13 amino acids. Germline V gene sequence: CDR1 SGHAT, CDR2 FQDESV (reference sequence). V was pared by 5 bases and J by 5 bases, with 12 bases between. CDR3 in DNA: TGTGCCAGCAGCAGCGGACAAGACGAGACCCAGTACTTC. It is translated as CASSSGQDETQYF.

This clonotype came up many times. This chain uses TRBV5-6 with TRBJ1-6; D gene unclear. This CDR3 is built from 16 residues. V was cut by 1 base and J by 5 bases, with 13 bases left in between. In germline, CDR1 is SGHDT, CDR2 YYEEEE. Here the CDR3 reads CASSLREAFDNSPLHF. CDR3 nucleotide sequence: TGTGCCAGCAGCTTGAGGGAGGCGTTCGATAATTCACCCCTCCACTTT.